Sequencing of this T cell receptor beta chain was carried out in a study of OX40 agonist ivuxolimab in advanced cancers. This clone is a singleton in its sample. Trimming removed 2 bases from V and 4 bases from J; junction bases left unmatched: 2. The CDR3 has 13 residues. Looked up from germline, CDR1 is GTSNPN and CDR2 is SVGIG (reference sequence). Sequencing used immunoSEQ multiplex PCR; TCRdb keeps in-frame clones, though not all of them. The profile shows 58,000 or so clones, 75% to 90% of them singletons. The V call is TRBV30, the J call TRBJ1-2; 9 bases agree with TRBD1. The sequence was obtained from an adult with an advanced solid tumor such as melanoma, head and neck, liver or kidney cancer. Sample: CD4+ or CD8+ T cells sorted from blood, taken in a trial of the OX40 agonist ivuxolimab. DNA for the CDR3: TGTGCCTGGAGTACAGGGGGCCTCTATGGCTACACCTTC. Protein product: CAWSTGGLYGYTF.